A selection of T cell receptor beta chains follows, all from one sample in a study of OX40 agonist ivuxolimab in advanced cancers. The data were produced by immunoSEQ multiplex PCR, yet TCRdb's version contains in-frame clones alone and is incomplete. This table holds fewer than 75,000 clones, about 89% found once. The material sequenced was CD4+ or CD8+ T cells sorted from blood, taken in a trial of the OX40 agonist ivuxolimab. These receptors all come from an adult with an advanced solid tumor such as melanoma, head and neck, liver or kidney cancer. Both conserved end residues are part of each CDR3. D genes are given only for firm matches. Clone size is shown for a subset of rows, as once, few, many or a class of expanded clone.

v_call	clone_size	d_call	j_call	cdr3_nt	cdr3_aa
TRBV6-6	-	-	TRBJ1-5	TGTGCCAGCAAGCCTGGGAGTAGCAATCAGCCCCAGCATTTT	CASKPGSSNQPQHF
TRBV28	once	TRBD1	TRBJ1-3	TGTGCCAGCAGTAGGGACAGGTTTTCCTCTGGAAACACCATATATTTT	CASSRDRFSSGNTIYF
TRBV28	-	-	TRBJ2-5	TGTGCCAGCAGCTCCTCTGGGACGCCTGCTATAGAGACCCAGTACTTC	CASSSSGTPAIETQYF
TRBV18	-	TRBD1	TRBJ2-7	TGTGCCAGCTCGCCTACGACAGGGTCCTCCTACGAGCAGTACTTC	CASSPTTGSSYEQYF
TRBV5-4	-	TRBD2	TRBJ2-1	TGTGCCAGCTCGACTAGCGTTTCCTACAATGAGCAGTTCTTC	CASSTSVSYNEQFF
TRBV28	-	-	TRBJ1-1	TGTGCCAGCAGTTTAGGGGACACGAACACTGAAGCTTTCTTT	CASSLGDTNTEAFF
TRBV4-1	-	-	TRBJ1-6	TGCGCCAGCAGCCAAGAAAGGCGGGGGCGACATTCACCCCTCCACTTT	CASSQERRGRHSPLHF
TRBV10-1	-	TRBD2	TRBJ2-3	TGCGCCAGCAGCTACCTAGCGGGTATTGCAGATACGCAGTATTTT	CASSYLAGIADTQYF
TRBV30	-	TRBD1	TRBJ2-3	TGTGCCTGGACCCCGGGACAGAACACAGATACGCAGTATTTT	CAWTPGQNTDTQYF
TRBV29-1	few	TRBD1	TRBJ1-1	TGCAGCTCACAGGGGTTGGACACTGAAGCTTTCTTT	CSSQGLDTEAFF
TRBV11-3	-	-	TRBJ2-6	TGTGCCAGCAGCTTAGGGGGCTCTGGGGCCAACGTCCTGACTTTC	CASSLGGSGANVLTF
TRBV28	-	-	TRBJ1-1	TGTGCCAGCAGGCAGAAGGGTGAAGCTTTCTTT	CASRQKGEAFF
TRBV21-1	-	-	TRBJ2-1	TGTGCCAGCACCAAGCCCCCCGACAATGAGCAGTTCTTC	CASTKPPDNEQFF